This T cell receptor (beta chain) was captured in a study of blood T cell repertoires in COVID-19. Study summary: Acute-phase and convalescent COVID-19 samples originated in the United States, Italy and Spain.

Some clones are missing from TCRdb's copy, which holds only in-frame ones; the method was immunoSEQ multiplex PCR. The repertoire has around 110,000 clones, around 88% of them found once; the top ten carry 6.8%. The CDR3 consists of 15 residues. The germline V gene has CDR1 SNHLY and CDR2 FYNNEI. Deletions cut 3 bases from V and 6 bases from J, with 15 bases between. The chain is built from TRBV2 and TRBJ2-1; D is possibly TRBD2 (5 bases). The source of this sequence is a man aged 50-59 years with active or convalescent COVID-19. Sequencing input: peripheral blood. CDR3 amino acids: CASSDGEIAPNEQFF. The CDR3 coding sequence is TGTGCCAGCAGTGATGGGGAGATCGCCCCCAATGAGCAGTTCTTC.